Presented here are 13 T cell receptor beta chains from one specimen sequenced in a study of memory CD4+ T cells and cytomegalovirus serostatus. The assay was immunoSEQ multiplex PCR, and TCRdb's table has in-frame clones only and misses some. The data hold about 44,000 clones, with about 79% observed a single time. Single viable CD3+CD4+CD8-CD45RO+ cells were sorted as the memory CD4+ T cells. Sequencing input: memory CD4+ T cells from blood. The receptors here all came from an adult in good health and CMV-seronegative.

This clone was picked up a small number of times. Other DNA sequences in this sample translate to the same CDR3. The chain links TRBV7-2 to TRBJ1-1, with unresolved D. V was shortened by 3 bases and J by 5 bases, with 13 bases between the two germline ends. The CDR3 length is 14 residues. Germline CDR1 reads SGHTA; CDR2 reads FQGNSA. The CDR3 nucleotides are TGTGCCAGCAGCTTTCGGGGTTACGGTACTGAAGCTTTCTTT. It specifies CASSFRGYGTEAFF.

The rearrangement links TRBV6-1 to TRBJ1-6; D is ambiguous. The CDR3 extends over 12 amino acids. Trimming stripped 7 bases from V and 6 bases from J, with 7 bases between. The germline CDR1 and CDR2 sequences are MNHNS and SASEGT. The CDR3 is CASMASNSPLHF. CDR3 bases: TGTGCCAGCATGGCGAGTAATTCACCCCTCCACTTT.

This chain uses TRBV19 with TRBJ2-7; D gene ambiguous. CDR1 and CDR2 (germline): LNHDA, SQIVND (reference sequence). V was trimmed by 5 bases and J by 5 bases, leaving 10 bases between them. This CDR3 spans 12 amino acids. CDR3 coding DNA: TGTGCCAGTAGTCAGAGAGAGGACGAGCAGTACTTC. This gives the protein CASSQREDEQYF.

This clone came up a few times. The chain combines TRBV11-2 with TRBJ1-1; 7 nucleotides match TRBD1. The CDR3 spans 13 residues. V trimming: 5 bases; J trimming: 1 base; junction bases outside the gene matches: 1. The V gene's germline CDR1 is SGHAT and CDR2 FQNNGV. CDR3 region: CASSRDRNTEAFF. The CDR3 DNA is TGTGCCAGCAGCCGGGACAGGAACACTGAAGCTTTCTTT.

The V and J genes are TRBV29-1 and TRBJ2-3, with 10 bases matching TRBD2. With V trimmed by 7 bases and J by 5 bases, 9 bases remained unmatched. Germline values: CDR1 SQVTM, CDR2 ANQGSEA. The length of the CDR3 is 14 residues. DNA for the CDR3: TGCAGCGCTGACAGGACTAGCGGAGGAGATACGCAGTATTTT. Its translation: CSADRTSGGDTQYF.

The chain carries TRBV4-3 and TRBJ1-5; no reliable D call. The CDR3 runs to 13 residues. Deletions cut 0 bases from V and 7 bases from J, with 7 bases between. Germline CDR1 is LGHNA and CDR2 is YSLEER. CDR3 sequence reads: CASSQERWQPQHF. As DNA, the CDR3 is TGCGCCAGCAGCCAAGAACGATGGCAGCCCCAGCATTTT.

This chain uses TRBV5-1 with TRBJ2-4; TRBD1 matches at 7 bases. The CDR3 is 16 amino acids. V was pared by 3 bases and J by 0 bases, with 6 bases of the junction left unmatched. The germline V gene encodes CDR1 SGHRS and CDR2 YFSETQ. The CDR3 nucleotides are TGCGCCAGCAGCTCCGGGGACAGACTAGCCAAAAACATTCAGTACTTC. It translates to CASSSGDRLAKNIQYF.

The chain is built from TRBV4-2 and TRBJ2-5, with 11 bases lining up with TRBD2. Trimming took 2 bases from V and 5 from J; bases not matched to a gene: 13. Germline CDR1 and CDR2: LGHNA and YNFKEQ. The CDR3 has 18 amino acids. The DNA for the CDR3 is TGTGCCAGCAGCCAATCTGAGAATAGCGGGAGGGCCGGTGAGACCCAGTACTTC. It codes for CASSQSENSGRAGETQYF.

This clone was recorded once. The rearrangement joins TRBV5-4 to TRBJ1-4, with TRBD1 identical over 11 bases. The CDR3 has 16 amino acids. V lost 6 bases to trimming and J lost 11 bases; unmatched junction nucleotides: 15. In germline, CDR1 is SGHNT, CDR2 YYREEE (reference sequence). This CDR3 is CASTFLGQGASGKLFF. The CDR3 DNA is TGTGCCAGCACCTTCCTCGGACAGGGGGCCTCCGGGAAACTGTTTTTT.

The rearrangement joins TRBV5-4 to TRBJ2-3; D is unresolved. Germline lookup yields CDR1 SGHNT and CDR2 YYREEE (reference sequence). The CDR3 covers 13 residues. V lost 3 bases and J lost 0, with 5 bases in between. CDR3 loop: CASSWDSTDTQYF. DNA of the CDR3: TGTGCCAGCAGCTGGGATAGCACAGATACGCAGTATTTT.

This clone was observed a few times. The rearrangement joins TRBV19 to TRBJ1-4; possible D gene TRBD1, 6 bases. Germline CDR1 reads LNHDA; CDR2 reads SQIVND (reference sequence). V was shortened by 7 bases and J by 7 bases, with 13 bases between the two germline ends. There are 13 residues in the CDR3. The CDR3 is CASNGGAAEKLFF. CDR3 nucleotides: TGTGCCAGTAATGGGGGCGCCGCTGAAAAACTGTTTTTT.

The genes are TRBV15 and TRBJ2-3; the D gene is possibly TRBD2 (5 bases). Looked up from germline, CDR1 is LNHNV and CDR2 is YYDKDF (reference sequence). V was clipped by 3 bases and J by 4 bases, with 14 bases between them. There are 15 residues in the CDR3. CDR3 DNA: TGTGCCACCAGCAGTGAGGGAGCTATCGCAGATACGCAGTATTTT. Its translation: CATSSEGAIADTQYF.

The CDR3 reads CASTAVQGDTGELFF. CDR3 nucleotide sequence: TGCGCCAGCACGGCCGTACAGGGCGACACCGGGGAGCTGTTTTTT. The chain is built from TRBV5-1 and TRBJ2-2, with D perhaps TRBD1 (6 bases). Germline CDR1 reads SGHRS; CDR2 reads YFSETQ. There are 15 residues in the CDR3. Trimming cost V 6 bases and J 3 bases, with 15 bases left between them.